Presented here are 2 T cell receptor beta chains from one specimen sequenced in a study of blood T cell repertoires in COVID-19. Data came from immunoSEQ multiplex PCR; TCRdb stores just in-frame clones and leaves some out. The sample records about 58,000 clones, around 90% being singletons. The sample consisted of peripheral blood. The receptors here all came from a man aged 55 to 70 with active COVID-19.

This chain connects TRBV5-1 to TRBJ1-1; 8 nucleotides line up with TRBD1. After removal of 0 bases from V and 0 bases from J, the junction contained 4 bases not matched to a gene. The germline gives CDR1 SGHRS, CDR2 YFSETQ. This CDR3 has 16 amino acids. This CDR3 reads CASSLAQQGVNTEAFF. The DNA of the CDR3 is TGCGCCAGCAGCTTGGCCCAACAGGGGGTGAACACTGAAGCTTTCTTT. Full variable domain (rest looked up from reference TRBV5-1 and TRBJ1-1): KAGVTQTPRYLIKTRGQQVTLSCSPISGHRSVSWYQQTPGQGLQFLFEYFSETQRNKGNFPGRFSGRQFSNSRSEMNVSTLELGDSALYLCASSLAQQGVNTEAFFGQGTRLTVV.

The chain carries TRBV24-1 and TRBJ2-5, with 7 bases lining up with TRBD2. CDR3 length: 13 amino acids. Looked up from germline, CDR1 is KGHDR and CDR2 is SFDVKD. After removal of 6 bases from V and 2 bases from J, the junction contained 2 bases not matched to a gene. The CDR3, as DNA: TGTGCCACCAGTTGGGGGGGTCAAGAGACCCAGTACTTC. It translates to CATSWGGQETQYF.